This T cell receptor (beta chain) was identified in a study of PD-1 blockade in mismatch repair-deficient tumors. Study conclusions and caveats: Tumor-resident clones, often absent from pretreatment blood, expanded after pembrolizumab and then contracted.

Libraries were prepared by immunoSEQ multiplex PCR; TCRdb keeps only in-frame clonotypes and omits some of them. The table shows approximately 40,000 clones, with 70% to 80% occurring only once. TCR sequencing covered a few patients who responded to pembrolizumab. The CDR3 totals 16 residues. V dropped 7 bases and J dropped 8; count of bases not matched to a gene: 16. Germline V gene lookup returns CDR1 SEHNR and CDR2 FQNEAQ (reference sequence). As for this clone: Its specificity is not known.

This clonotype originated in an adult with mismatch repair-deficient cancer. Material: peripheral blood, obtained 4 weeks after starting pembrolizumab. V gene TRBV7-9 combines with J gene TRBJ1-4; 7 nucleotides agree with TRBD1. The CDR3 bases are TGTGCCAGCAACTCGGGGACAGCATTGGAGGTGGAAAAACTGTTTTTT. Translated: CASNSGTALEVEKLFF.